Shown below are 14 T cell receptor beta chains from a single sample sequenced in a study of cytomegalovirus exposure and HLA in healthy donors. The PCR employed 60 Vbeta primers together with 13 Jbeta primers. Assay: immunoSEQ multiplex PCR; the TCRdb copy retains only in-frame clones and omits some. Of about 160,000 clones in the sample, 80% to 85% were seen once. Sequenced sample: PBMCs. The receptors were sampled from a man aged 18 to 30 in good health and CMV-seronegative.

The chain recombines TRBV6-6 with TRBJ1-6; no reliable D call. V lost 6 bases to trimming and J lost 8 bases, with 17 bases between them. From germline, CDR1 is MNHNY and CDR2 SVGAGI (reference sequence). This CDR3 spans 15 amino acids. Here the CDR3 DNA reads TGTGCCAGCAGCCGGAGCCCCGGGTTGGATTCACCCCTCCACTTT. Translated, it gives CASSRSPGLDSPLHF.

The chain links TRBV5-4 to TRBJ2-3; D remains unclear. The germline V gene has CDR1 SGHNT and CDR2 YYREEE (reference sequence). The CDR3 contains 14 residues. Deletions cut 1 base from V and 0 bases from J, with 6 bases between. CDR3 amino acids: CASSLTASTDTQYF. The CDR3 coding sequence is TGTGCCAGCAGCTTGACAGCTAGCACAGATACGCAGTATTTT.

This chain links TRBV2 with TRBJ2-7; TRBD2 agrees at 8 bases. The V gene end was trimmed by 6 bases and the J gene end by 3 bases; junction bases not matched to a gene: 1. Germline V lookup: CDR1 SNHLY, CDR2 FYNNEI. The CDR3 sequence is 12 residues long. The CDR3 loop is CASRLADYEQYF. DNA for the CDR3: TGTGCCAGCAGACTAGCGGACTACGAGCAGTACTTC.

Remarks on this clone: The junction and the germline gene differ at one end; a read error may be behind it. The V call is TRBV7-9, the J call TRBJ1-4, with no clear D. Germline-derived CDR1 and CDR2 are SEHNR and FQNEAQ (reference sequence). The CDR3 covers 13 residues. CDR3 protein: CSSSIWTAKKLFF. For the CDR3, the DNA is TGTTCCAGCAGCATCTGGACTGCCAAAAAACTGTTTTTT.

This clone was observed a handful of times. This sequence joins TRBV11-3 and TRBJ2-6; no definite D call. Trimming cost V 3 bases and J 1 base, with 4 bases left between them. The CDR3 consists of 14 residues. Germline CDR1 reads SGHNT; CDR2 reads YENEEA. The CDR3 region has the DNA TGTGCCAGCAGCTTGTCGTCTGGGGCCAACGTCCTGACTTTC. Its protein product is CASSLSSGANVLTF.

Concerning this clone: An end of the junction does not agree with germline; a read error may underlie this. The V gene is TRBV5-1, the J gene TRBJ2-3, with 8 bases matching TRBD2. This CDR3 has 16 amino acids. From germline, CDR1 is SGHRS and CDR2 YFSETQ. CDR3 residues: CASSLVFGGGQDAQYF. The DNA of the CDR3 is TGCGCCAGCAGCTTAGTATTCGGGGGGGGCCAAGATGCGCAGTATTTT.

This clone occurred once. The chain employs TRBV28 and TRBJ1-6, with TRBD1 matching over 7 bases. This CDR3 is 14 amino acids long. Germline V CDR1 and CDR2: MDHEN, SYDVKM. V trimming: 2 bases; J trimming: 8 bases; junction bases outside the gene matches: 3. The CDR3 spells CASSLGTDYSPLHF. In DNA, the CDR3 is TGTGCCAGCAGTTTAGGGACAGACTATTCACCCCTCCACTTT.

The V gene is TRBV2, the J gene TRBJ2-3; D ambiguous. V was trimmed by 8 bases and J by 2 bases, leaving 11 bases between them. Germline CDR1 and CDR2: SNHLY and FYNNEI. The CDR3 is 13 amino acids. CDR3: CASLNTVTDTQYF. Here the CDR3 DNA reads TGTGCCAGCCTAAATACTGTCACAGATACGCAGTATTTT.

The chain is built from TRBV5-4 and TRBJ2-5; D is unclear. V gave up 2 bases and J gave up 6 bases, with 8 bases separating them. The CDR3 runs to 12 residues. Per the germline V gene, CDR1 is SGHNT and CDR2 is YYREEE (reference sequence). CDR3 sequence: CASSLELKTQYF. CDR3 DNA sequence: TGTGCCAGCAGCTTAGAACTGAAGACCCAGTACTTC. Filled out from reference TRBV5-4 and TRBJ2-5, the complete variable domain reads ETGVTQSPTHLIKTRGQQVTLRCSSQSGHNTVSWYQQALGQGPQFIFQYYREEENGRGNFPPRFSGLQFPNYSSELNVNALELDDSALYLCASSLELKTQYFGPGTRLLVL.

The V gene is TRBV18, the J gene TRBJ2-1; 14 bases line up with TRBD2. V lost 0 bases to trimming and J lost 0 bases; unmatched junction nucleotides: 4. The CDR3 runs 19 residues. Germline assignment: CDR1 KGHSH and CDR2 LQKENI. The CDR3 sequence: CASSPPGLAGAASYNEQFF. The CDR3 nucleotides are TGTGCCAGCTCACCACCGGGACTAGCGGGGGCCGCCTCCTACAATGAGCAGTTCTTC.

The chain combines TRBV5-4 with TRBJ2-5; the match to TRBD2 covers 7 bases. CDR1 and CDR2 from the germline V gene are SGHNT and YYREEE (reference sequence). The CDR3 covers 14 residues. Unmatched junction bases numbered 0, after V lost 0 bases and J lost 1 base. The CDR3 region is CASSLGGGQETQYF. The DNA of the CDR3 is TGTGCCAGCAGCTTGGGGGGGGGCCAAGAGACCCAGTACTTC.

This clone occurred a few times. This sequence joins TRBV4-1 and TRBJ1-2, with 10 bases that match TRBD1. Per the germline V gene, CDR1 is MGHRA and CDR2 is YSYEKL. The J segment lost 0 bases and the V segment lost 3 bases, leaving 7 bases of the junction unmatched. The length of the CDR3 is 17 residues. The CDR3 sequence is CASSQEGQGPSNYGYTF. For the CDR3, the DNA is TGCGCCAGCAGCCAGGAGGGACAGGGGCCATCTAACTATGGCTACACCTTC.

J is TRBJ1-4 and V is TRBV10-3; no clear D. The CDR3 runs 13 residues. Deletions cut 6 bases from V and 6 bases from J, with 11 bases between. Germline CDR1 ENHRY, CDR2 SYGVKD. CDR3 region: CAISPRYDEKLFF. CDR3 DNA sequence: TGTGCCATCAGCCCACGGTACGATGAAAAACTGTTTTTT.

The V gene is TRBV7-9, the J gene TRBJ1-2; 12 bases agree with TRBD1. The CDR3 is 14 amino acids. CDR1 and CDR2 (germline): SEHNR, FQNEAQ (reference sequence). The trim removed 5 bases at V and 8 bases at J, leaving 6 bases unmatched. The CDR3 loop reads CASSGDRGLGGYTF. The CDR3 DNA sequence: TGTGCCAGCAGCGGGGACAGGGGGCTAGGCGGCTACACCTTC.